This TCR beta chain was profiled in a study of shared clonotypes between healthy human individuals. Study details: Researchers assigned three CD4 naive, three CD4 memory, two CD8 naive and one CD8 memory plate to each donor. The study's findings and limits: Non-shared clonotypes showed lower generation probabilities than clonotypes common to all four donors.

With respect to this clone: Its matching antigen is unknown. Germline is not matched at one junction end, which may reflect a read error.

Among the donors, all were Caucasian adults who lived in Nashville, Tennessee. Clones were read by immunoSEQ multiplex PCR, and TCRdb kept only the in-frame ones, dropping some. Seen here are about 380,000 clones, 90% to 97% observed once, and the top ten hold around 0.29%. This sequence originates from a man aged 25-45 years in good health. The sequencing sample was made of memory CD8+ T cells sorted from blood. The subset is: CD45RO+ cells pooled with CCR7-negative TemRA cells.

CDR3 amino acids: CASSIVGNAGELFF. The CDR3 DNA sequence: TGTGCCAGTAGTATCGTAGGGAACGCCGGGGAGCTGTTTTTT. This sequence joins TRBV19 and TRBJ2-2; D is undetermined. This CDR3 is built from 14 residues. In germline, CDR1 is LNHDA, CDR2 SQIVND (reference sequence).